Listed below are T cell receptor beta chains from one sample, sequenced in a study of blood T cells in healthy people across ages. TCRdb reprocessed the 5' RACE reads via MiXCR and lists one record per CDR3 protein. This sample has over 600,000 distinct CDR3 sequences, with about 46% found just once. Sequences were obtained from blood. These receptors originate from a man at least 80 years old in good health. Each CDR3 is given with its conserved first and last residue. A D gene is named only where the DNA matches it firmly. Clone size is not always given. Where it is, it says once, few, many or a class for expanded clones.

D gene,J gene,V gene,clone size,CDR3 protein,CDR3 DNA
.,TRBJ2-5,TRBV6-5,few,CASSYGQGGQETQYF,TGTGCCAGCAGTTACGGCCAGGGAGGCCAAGAGACCCAGTACTTC
TRBD2,TRBJ2-3,TRBV20-1,.,CSAKSSGSGTQYF,TGCAGTGCTAAGTCTAGCGGGAGTGGTACGCAGTATTTT
.,TRBJ2-3,TRBV29-1,few,CSVEDRVSKASDTQYF,TGCAGCGTTGAAGATCGGGTTAGCAAGGCGTCAGATACGCAGTATTTT
TRBD1,TRBJ1-5,TRBV6-6,.,CASSFTGGLGQPQHF,TGTGCCAGCAGTTTTACAGGGGGACTGGGGCAGCCCCAGCATTTT
TRBD1,TRBJ1-2,TRBV5-1,few,CASNPRQGAYGYTF,TGCGCCAGCAACCCTAGACAGGGGGCTTATGGCTACACCTTC
TRBD1,TRBJ2-5,TRBV6-6,.,CASSFGQALQETQYF,TGTGCCAGCAGCTTCGGACAGGCCCTTCAAGAGACCCAGTACTTC
.,TRBJ2-5,TRBV6-1,.,CASRTLANQETQYF,TGTGCCAGCAGGACCCTAGCCAACCAAGAGACCCAGTACTTC
.,TRBJ2-7,TRBV3-1,.,CASSRAHEQYF,TGTGCCAGCAGCCGCGCTCACGAGCAGTACTTC
.,TRBJ2-7,TRBV7-2,few,CASSLGGAENSYEQYF,TGTGCCAGCAGCTTAGGGGGGGCAGAAAACTCCTACGAGCAGTACTTC
TRBD2,TRBJ2-1,TRBV20-1,.,CSATSGRGNNEQFF,TGCAGTGCCACTAGCGGGAGGGGCAACAATGAGCAGTTCTTC
.,TRBJ2-3,TRBV28,.,CASASRRDTQYF,TGTGCCAGCGCCTCCAGGCGGGATACGCAGTATTTT
TRBD1,TRBJ2-7,TRBV27,.,CASSSGTGEWYEQYF,TGTGCCAGCAGTTCCGGGACAGGGGAATGGTACGAGCAGTACTTC
TRBD2,TRBJ2-3,TRBV20-1,.,CSAREGPSDTQYF,TGCAGTGCTCGGGAGGGTCCTTCAGATACGCAGTATTTT
.,TRBJ2-3,TRBV20-1,.,CSAILLVRESWDTDTQYF,TGCAGTGCTATATTATTGGTGAGGGAAAGCTGGGACACAGATACGCAGTATTTT
.,TRBJ2-7,TRBV29-1,few,CSVTEDEQYF,TGCAGCGTGACAGAAGACGAGCAGTACTTC
.,TRBJ2-7,TRBV20-1,.,CSARGKIGSYEQYF,TGCAGTGCTAGAGGTAAAATCGGGTCCTACGAGCAGTACTTC
TRBD2,TRBJ2-1,TRBV29-1,.,CSVVPLAGASYSEQFF,TGCAGCGTTGTCCCCTTAGCGGGAGCTTCCTACAGTGAGCAGTTCTTC
.,TRBJ2-1,TRBV6-2/TRBV6-3,.,CASSVRASNEQFF,TGTGCCAGCAGTGTTCGAGCATCGAATGAGCAGTTCTTC
.,TRBJ2-7,TRBV20-1,few,CSAREAGSLNEQYF,TGCAGTGCTAGAGAAGCGGGCTCCCTCAATGAGCAGTACTTC
TRBD1,TRBJ2-4,TRBV27,.,CASSPNRDSGHIQYF,TGTGCCAGCAGTCCAAACCGGGACAGTGGGCACATTCAGTACTTC
.,TRBJ2-1,TRBV5-6,.,CASSVAYRLGHNEQFF,TGTGCCAGCAGCGTGGCTTATAGACTAGGGCACAATGAGCAGTTCTTC
.,TRBJ1-5,TRBV3-1,once,CASSQAQSNQPQHF,TGTGCCAGTAGCCAAGCACAGAGCAATCAGCCCCAGCATTTT
.,TRBJ2-1,TRBV5-1,few,CASSLMGRYSYNEQFF,TGCGCCAGCAGCTTGATGGGACGTTACTCCTACAATGAGCAGTTCTTC
.,TRBJ1-5,TRBV6-5,.,CASSLGVREQPQHF,TGTGCCAGCAGTCTGGGAGTTAGGGAACAGCCCCAGCATTTT
TRBD1,TRBJ2-4,TRBV12-3/TRBV12-4,.,CASSLTGGFAQGQYF,TGTGCCAGCAGTTTGACAGGGGGGTTCGCACAGGGGCAGTACTTC
TRBD1,TRBJ2-1,TRBV10-2,many,CASIGDRGSYEQFF,TGCGCCAGCATTGGAGACAGGGGGTCTTATGAGCAGTTCTTC
TRBD2,TRBJ2-5,TRBV5-1,.,CASSGLVEETQYF,TGCGCCAGCTCGGGACTAGTGGAAGAGACCCAGTACTTC
.,TRBJ2-1,TRBV2,once,CASSEAQGVLGQQFF,TGCGCCAGCAGTGAAGCGCAGGGAGTGCTTGGTCAGCAGTTCTTC
.,TRBJ2-7,TRBV15,.,CATSRTLGGYEQYF,TGTGCCACCAGCAGGACCCTGGGGGGATACGAGCAGTACTTC
TRBD1,TRBJ2-7,TRBV11-2,.,CASSITGQESYEQYF,TGTGCCAGCAGCATTACGGGACAGGAGTCCTACGAGCAGTACTTC
TRBD2,TRBJ2-2,TRBV2,.,CASIGTSPGELFF,TGTGCCAGCATCGGGACTAGTCCCGGGGAGCTGTTTTTT
TRBD1,TRBJ2-3,TRBV9,.,CASSGRQGSVRDTQYF,TGTGCCAGCAGCGGGAGACAGGGAAGCGTCAGAGATACGCAGTATTTT
TRBD2,TRBJ2-3,TRBV20-1,.,CSARPLAEGTDTQYF,TGCAGTGCTAGACCCCTAGCGGAAGGCACAGATACGCAGTATTTT
TRBD2,TRBJ2-7,TRBV4-1,.,CAGSKGLAGATYEQYF,TGCGCCGGCAGCAAGGGACTAGCGGGGGCAACCTACGAGCAGTACTTC
.,TRBJ2-1,TRBV12-3/TRBV12-4,.,CASTQELDEQFF,TGTGCCAGCACCCAGGAATTGGATGAGCAGTTCTTC
TRBD1,TRBJ2-5,TRBV6-6,few,CASSRDRVSQETQYF,TGTGCCAGCAGCCGGGACAGGGTATCCCAAGAGACCCAGTACTTC
TRBD1,TRBJ1-2,TRBV7-9,.,CASSSTRGARSDYGYTF,TGTGCCAGCAGCTCGACCAGGGGGGCGAGATCTGACTATGGCTACACCTTC
.,TRBJ2-5,TRBV5-1,many,CASSLSSVGETQYF,TGCGCCAGCAGCTTGTCCTCAGTTGGAGAGACCCAGTACTTC
TRBD2,TRBJ2-5,TRBV4-3,.,CASSPRRAGAGTQYF,TGCGCCAGCAGCCCAAGACGAGCGGGGGCAGGGACCCAGTACTTC
.,TRBJ2-6,TRBV12-3/TRBV12-4,.,CASRPSTGSGANVLTF,TGTGCCAGCAGACCCTCGACAGGCTCTGGGGCCAACGTCCTGACTTTC
.,TRBJ1-1,TRBV5-1,.,CASSPIPRENTEAFF,TGCGCCAGCAGTCCTATACCCCGGGAGAACACTGAAGCTTTCTTT
TRBD2,TRBJ2-5,TRBV20-1,few,CSASAGGRLDEQYF,TGCAGTGCTAGTGCGGGAGGTCGTTTAGATGAGCAGTACTTC
TRBD2,TRBJ2-3,TRBV6-2/TRBV6-3,.,CASSAAGIGTDTQYF,TGTGCCAGCAGTGCAGCGGGAATTGGTACAGATACGCAGTATTTT
.,TRBJ1-6,TRBV20-1,many,CSATHADSRYSPLHF,TGCAGTGCTACTCACGCAGACAGTCGATATTCACCCCTCCACTTT
.,TRBJ1-1,TRBV6-6,.,CASGRTDGTEAFF,TGTGCCAGCGGTCGGACAGACGGCACTGAAGCTTTCTTT
TRBD1,TRBJ1-1,TRBV29-1,few,CSVALTGGNTEAFF,TGCAGCGTTGCCCTGACAGGGGGGAACACTGAAGCTTTCTTT
.,TRBJ2-5,TRBV5-1,.,CASSRSDALYNEQYF,TGCGCCAGCAGCCGCTCGGATGCTCTTTACAATGAGCAGTACTTC
.,TRBJ2-7,TRBV6-2/TRBV6-3,.,CASSYSTGAYEQYF,TGTGCCAGCAGTTACTCGACAGGAGCCTACGAGCAGTACTTC
TRBD2,TRBJ2-1,TRBV4-2,.,CASSQDKRAGEGEQFF,TGTGCCAGCAGCCAAGATAAAAGAGCGGGAGAAGGTGAGCAGTTCTTC
TRBD1,TRBJ1-5,TRBV4-3,.,CASSQEPPTGGDYGQPQHF,TGCGCCAGCAGCCAAGAACCCCCGACAGGGGGCGATTACGGTCAGCCCCAGCATTTT
TRBD1,TRBJ2-4,TRBV19,.,CASSLRQGVSSGDIQYF,TGTGCCAGTAGTCTACGACAGGGGGTGTCGTCTGGGGACATTCAGTACTTC